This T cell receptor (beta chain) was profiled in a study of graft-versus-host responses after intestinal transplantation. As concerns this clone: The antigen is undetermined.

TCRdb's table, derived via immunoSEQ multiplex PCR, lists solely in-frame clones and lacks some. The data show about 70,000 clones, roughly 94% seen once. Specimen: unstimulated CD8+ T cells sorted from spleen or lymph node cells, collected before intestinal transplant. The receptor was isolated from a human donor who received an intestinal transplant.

Here the CDR3 DNA reads TGCAGCGTTTTAGACCTATCCCTCCGAAACACCATATATTTT. It translates to CSVLDLSLRNTIYF. The chain has TRBV29-1 and TRBJ1-3; the D is unclear. The germline V gene has CDR1 SQVTM and CDR2 ANQGSEA. V was pared by 5 bases and J by 5 bases, with 16 bases between. CDR3 length: 14 residues.